This T cell receptor (beta chain) was observed in a study of T cells in Graves' hyperthyroidism and ophthalmopathy. This clonotype has a count of ten or more. Using RNA transcripts as the source, TCR beta CDR3 regions were amplified. First-round RT-PCR with HTBI primers amplified the TCR CDR3 region. TCRdb re-called the multiplex PCR reads through MiXCR, storing one row per CDR3 protein. The table includes about 600,000 distinct CDR3 sequences, 16% detected once. The CDR3 totals 14 residues. V lost 0 bases, J lost 2 bases, and 9 bases lay in between. The germline V gene has CDR1 SGHRS and CDR2 YFSETQ. The sequence was collected from a woman aged 40-49 years with Graves' ophthalmopathy. The sequenced sample consisted of blood. The chain recombines TRBV5-1 with TRBJ2-7; the D gene is possibly TRBD2 (5 bases). The CDR3 nucleotides read TGCGCCAGCAGCTTGGCGTTCGGGGCCTACGAGCAGTACTTC. Translation: CASSLAFGAYEQYF.